This TCR beta chain was documented in a study of cytomegalovirus exposure and HLA in healthy donors. Whole-study context: Around 87 million unique TCRs, all from HLA-typed donors, were included in an early release of the data.

The CDR3 sequence is 17 residues long. Germline CDR1 is MDHEN and CDR2 is SYDVKM. V was pared by 3 bases and J by 2 bases, with 8 bases of the junction left unmatched. Primers for the PCR totalled 60 Vbeta and 13 Jbeta. Sequenced by immunoSEQ multiplex PCR; TCRdb stores in-frame clones only, minus some. The sample lists over 150,000 clones, around 80% seen once, with 1% in the top ten. About this clone itself: Its antigen remains unknown.

Study results and limitations: Most TCR sequences proved rare, with some public TCRs found in many donors.

The V call is TRBV28, the J call TRBJ2-2, with 8 bases that match TRBD2. Material for sequencing was PBMCs. This receptor was identified in a woman in her 50s in good health and CMV-seropositive. This chain's CDR3 is CASSFGGRYPNTGELFF. The CDR3 coding sequence is TGTGCCAGCAGTTTTGGCGGGAGGTATCCTAACACCGGGGAGCTGTTTTTT.